These 8 T cell receptor beta chains originate from one sample sequenced in a study of blood T cell repertoires in COVID-19 (dated by TCRdb to 2020 to 2021). Library preparation used the immunoSEQ multiplex PCR assay. Here the immuneACCESS table is served through TCRdb, limited to in-frame sequences with V and J called. Missing clones are a known gap in these copies; in checked studies unresolved V genes cover under half, and the rest lacks a known reason. A total of approximately 230,000 clones appear in this sample, about 80% of them only once. The top ten constitute approximately 15% of the sample. Material: PBMCs or T cells enriched from blood (not recorded which). Source of these receptors: a man aged 35-49 years who had recovered from COVID-19.

The CDR3 loop is CASSPYEGGEQFF. The DNA of the CDR3 is TGTGCCAGCTCCCCTTATGAGGGTGGCGAGCAGTTCTTC. The chain links TRBV12-3 or TRBV12-4 to TRBJ2-1, with D possibly matching TRBD2 (5 bases). The CDR3 runs to 13 residues. The V gene lost 8 bases and the J gene lost 10 bases, with 18 bases spanning the gap.

The gene calls are TRBV9 and TRBJ2-2; D not certain. The CDR3 totals 16 residues. The germline V gene has CDR1 SGDLS and CDR2 YYNGEE. With 0 bases removed from V and 1 base from J, the gap between germline ends came to 10 bases. The CDR3 bases are TGTGCCAGCAGCGTAGGTATCGGAGAGAACACCGGGGAGCTGTTTTTT. Translating gives CASSVGIGENTGELFF.

The rearrangement links TRBV7-3 to TRBJ2-2; maybe TRBD2 (7 bases). This CDR3 has 17 amino acids. Germline V gene lookup returns CDR1 SGHTA and CDR2 FQGTGA. V was shortened by 5 bases and J by 3 bases, with 19 bases between the two germline ends. The CDR3 DNA follows: TGTGCCAGCAGCATGAATGGCGGGGGCCGGGACACCGGGGAGCTGTTTTTT. It is translated as CASSMNGGGRDTGELFF.

The V and J genes are TRBV19 and TRBJ1-4; 9 nucleotides agree with TRBD1. The CDR3 covers 13 residues. In germline, CDR1 is LNHDA, CDR2 SQIVND (reference sequence). Germline trimming cut 6 bases from V and 8 bases from J; bases unmatched to any gene: 4. CDR3 protein: CASSRDRVEKLFF. CDR3 nucleotide sequence: TGTGCCAGTAGCCGGGACAGGGTCGAAAAACTGTTTTTT.

This chain joins TRBV28 and TRBJ2-1, with 7 nucleotides matching TRBD2. The CDR3 covers 15 residues. The trim removed 6 bases at V and 0 bases at J, leaving 5 bases unmatched. CDR1 MDHEN and CDR2 SYDVKM come from the germline V gene. The CDR3, as DNA: TGTGCCAGCAGCAAATGGGGGGGCTCCTACAATGAGCAGTTCTTC. It codes for CASSKWGGSYNEQFF.

This sequence joins TRBV4-1 and TRBJ1-6; 9 nucleotides align to TRBD1. Unmatched junction bases numbered 12, after V lost 2 bases and J lost 7 bases. Germline loops: CDR1 MGHRA, CDR2 YSYEKL. The CDR3 length is 18 residues. CDR3 in amino acids: CASSQQPGGGQGNSPLHF. The CDR3 region has the DNA TGCGCCAGCAGCCAACAGCCCGGTGGGGGACAGGGCAATTCACCCCTCCACTTT.

The V and J genes are TRBV7-6 and TRBJ2-1, with 7 bases matching TRBD2. Germline V gene lookup returns CDR1 SGHVS and CDR2 FNYEAQ. Trimming took 5 bases from V and 6 from J; bases not matched to a gene: 16. The CDR3 totals 17 residues. CDR3 bases: TGTGCCAGCAGCGGGCCCCTCTTGCGGGAGTCTACCAATGAGCAGTTCTTC. Amino acid sequence: CASSGPLLRESTNEQFF.

This chain joins TRBV7-2 and TRBJ2-3; D might be TRBD1 (6 bases). The V end lost 5 bases, the J end lost 4 bases, and 10 bases lay between the germline ends. The germline gives CDR1 SGHTA, CDR2 FQGNSA. The CDR3 is made up of 13 amino acids. In DNA, the CDR3 is TGTGCCAGCAGCAGGGGGAGCTCAGATACGCAGTATTTT. This encodes CASSRGSSDTQYF.